One and the same sample provided the 22 T cell receptor beta chains below, sequenced in a study of shared clonotypes between healthy human individuals. The data were produced by immunoSEQ multiplex PCR, yet TCRdb's version contains in-frame clones alone and is incomplete. The sample includes about 800,000 clones, around 96% seen only once; the top ten take around 0.25%. Naive CD8 cells comprised CD45RO-negative, CCR7-positively selected cells, excluding terminally differentiated effector memory CD45RA+ cells. What was sequenced was naive CD8+ T cells sorted from blood. The receptors stem from a man aged 30 to 39 in good health.

The CDR3, as DNA: TGTGCCAGCAGTCCCTATAGGGCCGACGAGCAGTACTTC. It translates to CASSPYRADEQYF. The chain combines TRBV6-6 with TRBJ2-7, with D unclear. The CDR3 contains 13 residues. Germline V gives CDR1 MNHNY, CDR2 SVGAGI (reference sequence). With 5 bases removed from V and 5 bases from J, the gap between germline ends came to 13 bases.

The V gene is TRBV7-9, the J gene TRBJ2-7, with D tentatively TRBD1 or TRBD2 (5 bases each). Germline-derived CDR1 and CDR2 are SEHNR and FQNEAQ (reference sequence). Trimming left V 4 bases short and J 2 bases short, with 21 bases between. This CDR3 contains 17 residues. The CDR3 DNA reads TGTGCCAGCAGCTCGCTGCCGGGCGAGGGGAGAGCCTACGAGCAGTACTTC. It codes for CASSSLPGEGRAYEQYF. Combining the CDR3 with reference TRBV7-9 and TRBJ2-7 gives the whole variable domain DTGVSQNPRHKITKRGQNVTFRCDPISEHNRLYWYRQTLGQGPEFLTYFQNEAQLEKSRLLSDRFSAERPKGSFSTLEIQRTEQGDSAMYLCASSSLPGEGRAYEQYFGPGTRLTVT.

Comment on this clone: Other DNA sequences within the sample encode an identical CDR3. The J gene is TRBJ2-7, the V gene TRBV27; D remains unclear. This CDR3 spans 14 amino acids. The V end lost 5 bases, the J end lost 1 base, and 12 bases lay between the germline ends. Germline V gene lookup returns CDR1 MNHEY and CDR2 SMNVEV (reference sequence). The CDR3, as DNA: TGTGCCAGCAGTCCCGGTAGGACGTCCTACGAGCAGTACTTC. Protein product: CASSPGRTSYEQYF.

The CDR3 sequence is CASRLAGAYEQYF. CDR3 nucleotides: TGCGCCAGCCGACTAGCGGGAGCCTACGAGCAGTACTTC. V usage is TRBV5-1 and J usage is TRBJ2-7; 12 positions match TRBD2. CDR1 SGHRS and CDR2 YFSETQ come from the germline V gene. V dropped 7 bases and J dropped 2; count of bases not matched to a gene: 1. CDR3 length equals 13 residues. The full variable domain, rest sourced from reference TRBV5-1 and TRBJ2-7, is KAGVTQTPRYLIKTRGQQVTLSCSPISGHRSVSWYQQTPGQGLQFLFEYFSETQRNKGNFPGRFSGRQFSNSRSEMNVSTLELGDSALYLCASRLAGAYEQYFGPGTRLTVT.

The CDR3 DNA follows: TGTGCCAGCAGCTCAAATTCGGGTTTCGGGACGGACACCGGGGAGCTGTTTTTT. Its protein product is CASSSNSGFGTDTGELFF. V is TRBV7-3 and J is TRBJ2-2; TRBD1 or TRBD2 may be the D gene (5 bases each). The CDR3 has 18 amino acids. V was shortened by 4 bases and J by 3 bases, with 21 bases between the two germline ends. Per the germline V gene, CDR1 is SGHTA and CDR2 is FQGTGA.

This chain connects TRBV11-3 to TRBJ2-1, with TRBD2 identical over 7 bases. Germline CDR1 and CDR2: SGHNT and YENEEA. The CDR3 has 12 amino acids. J lost 5 bases, V lost 9 bases, and 4 bases had no gene match. CDR3 sequence reads: CASTSDNNEQFF. As DNA, the CDR3 is TGTGCCAGTACTAGCGACAACAATGAGCAGTTCTTC.

The chain uses TRBV7-8 and TRBJ1-5, with TRBD1 matching over 7 bases. With 8 bases clipped from V and 4 bases from J, the junction kept 11 bases outside the gene matches. Germline V gives CDR1 SGHVS, CDR2 FQNEAQ. This CDR3 contains 15 residues. The CDR3 DNA reads TGTGCCAGCGGAGAGATCCAGGGGGTAAATCAGCCCCAGCATTTT. The encoded protein is CASGEIQGVNQPQHF.

V usage is TRBV7-9 and J usage is TRBJ2-1; D ambiguous. Trimming removed 5 bases at V and 5 bases at J, with 10 bases between. The CDR3 totals 13 residues. Germline assignment: CDR1 SEHNR and CDR2 FQNEAQ (reference sequence). CDR3 bases: TGTGCCAGCAGCCACCCCGGAGACAATGAGCAGTTCTTC. Translating it yields CASSHPGDNEQFF.

V and J are TRBV4-1 and TRBJ2-3; unclear D gene. This CDR3 comprises 16 residues. Trimming took off 4 bases at V and 0 bases at J, with 14 bases between the two ends. The germline V gene has CDR1 MGHRA and CDR2 YSYEKL. CDR3: CASSPRQIASTDTQYF. In DNA, the CDR3 is TGCGCCAGCAGCCCAAGGCAGATCGCTAGCACAGATACGCAGTATTTT.

This rearrangement joins TRBV30 to TRBJ1-4; TRBD1 agrees at 7 bases. CDR3 length: 13 residues. Germline CDR1 reads GTSNPN; CDR2 reads SVGIG (reference sequence). Trimming cost V 4 bases and J 6 bases; bases outside gene matches: 5. The chain's CDR3 is CAWTGQVDEKLFF. CDR3 in DNA: TGTGCCTGGACCGGACAGGTTGATGAAAAACTGTTTTTT.

The rearrangement uses TRBV27 and TRBJ2-1; 14 bases agree with TRBD2. V lost 2 bases, J lost 4 bases, and 10 bases stayed unmatched. Per germline, CDR1 MNHEY and CDR2 SMNVEV (reference sequence). CDR3 length equals 19 residues. The CDR3 DNA is TGTGCCAGCAGTTTAAGGACTAGCGGGAGGCGGAAGGTGTACAATGAGCAGTTCTTC. Protein: CASSLRTSGRRKVYNEQFF.

The chain joins TRBV27 to TRBJ2-5; no firm D call. Germline lookup yields CDR1 MNHEY and CDR2 SMNVEV (reference sequence). V was cut by 5 bases and J by 3 bases, with 4 bases left in between. This CDR3 is 11 amino acids long. This CDR3 is CASSGKETQYF. DNA of the CDR3: TGTGCCAGCAGTGGAAAAGAGACCCAGTACTTC.

The chain joins TRBV7-8 to TRBJ1-4; TRBD1 is a possible D gene (6 bases). This CDR3 comprises 14 residues. V was shortened by 0 bases and J by 10 bases, with 12 bases between the two germline ends. The germline V gene encodes CDR1 SGHVS and CDR2 FQNEAQ. DNA of the CDR3: TGTGCCAGCAGCTTAGCGGAAACAGGGAGAAAACTGTTTTTT. This encodes CASSLAETGRKLFF.

This chain joins TRBV6-6 and TRBJ2-7, with D uncertain. Trimming took 3 bases from V and 4 from J, leaving 4 bases between them. Germline V gene lookup returns CDR1 MNHNY and CDR2 SVGAGI (reference sequence). This CDR3 is built from 11 residues. The CDR3 DNA is TGTGCCAGCAGTTATAATTACGAGCAGTACTTC. Translation gives CASSYNYEQYF.

The chain combines TRBV7-9 with TRBJ2-4, with 8 nucleotides matching TRBD1. The length of the CDR3 is 15 residues. Germline CDR1 reads SEHNR; CDR2 reads FQNEAQ (reference sequence). Trimming took 5 bases from V and 5 from J; bases not matched to a gene: 8. CDR3 nucleotides: TGTGCCAGCAGCCTACAGGGGGTATCCGAAAACATTCAGTACTTC. Translated: CASSLQGVSENIQYF. The variable domain in full, completed from reference TRBV7-9 and TRBJ2-4, reads DTGVSQNPRHKITKRGQNVTFRCDPISEHNRLYWYRQTLGQGPEFLTYFQNEAQLEKSRLLSDRFSAERPKGSFSTLEIQRTEQGDSAMYLCASSLQGVSENIQYFGAGTRLSVL.

As concerns this clone: Other DNA sequences from this sample encode an identical CDR3 as well. CDR3: CASSSADYEQYF. The CDR3 nucleotides read TGTGCCAGCAGCTCGGCTGACTACGAGCAGTACTTC. The chain uses TRBV7-9 and TRBJ2-7; no clear D. Looked up from germline, CDR1 is SEHNR and CDR2 is FQNEAQ (reference sequence). The CDR3 extends over 12 amino acids. V dropped 4 bases and J dropped 3 bases, with 7 bases sitting between them.

The V and J genes are TRBV5-8 and TRBJ2-7; TRBD1 matches at 10 bases. The germline gives CDR1 SGHTS, CDR2 YDEGEE. The CDR3 totals 15 residues. The ends lost 1 base at V and 4 bases at J; junction bases unmatched: 5. This CDR3 reads CASSLFRTGGYEQYF. The CDR3 nucleotides are TGTGCCAGCAGCTTGTTTCGGACAGGGGGTTACGAGCAGTACTTC.

The chain has TRBV29-1 and TRBJ2-5; D is unresolved. The CDR3 has 11 amino acids. CDR1 and CDR2 from the germline V gene are SQVTM and ANQGSEA. V was pared by 6 bases and J by 5 bases, with 10 bases between. CDR3 residues: CSVLFAETQYF. CDR3 in DNA: TGCAGCGTCCTATTCGCGGAGACCCAGTACTTC.

The V and J genes are TRBV6-6 and TRBJ2-3; D may match TRBD1 or TRBD2 (5 bases each). CDR1 MNHNY and CDR2 SVGAGI come from the germline V gene (reference sequence). Trimming cost V 0 bases and J 11 bases, with 12 bases left between them. This CDR3 contains 13 residues. The CDR3 DNA reads as TGTGCCAGCAGTTACTCTGGGGCGAGGGAGCAGTATTTT. Translating it yields CASSYSGAREQYF.

This clone was recorded only once. The rearrangement uses TRBV25-1 and TRBJ2-5; D is unclear. The germline gives CDR1 MGHDK, CDR2 SYGVNS. This CDR3 has 13 amino acids. Deletions cut 4 bases from V and 5 bases from J, with 11 bases between. CDR3 protein: CASSGTLRETQYF. DNA of the CDR3: TGTGCCAGCAGTGGGACCCTTCGGGAGACCCAGTACTTC.

As regards this clone: Other DNA sequences within the sample encode an identical CDR3. The rearrangement links TRBV14 to TRBJ2-3; no reliable D call. V gave up 0 bases and J gave up 2 bases, with 3 bases separating them. Germline lookup yields CDR1 SGHDN and CDR2 FVKESK. The length of the CDR3 is 13 residues. CDR3: CASSQDPTDTQYF. The DNA of the CDR3 is TGTGCCAGCAGCCAAGATCCCACAGATACGCAGTATTTT.

The V call is TRBV4-3, the J call TRBJ2-2, with 10 bases lining up with TRBD2. Germline trimming cut 0 bases from V and 5 bases from J; bases unmatched to any gene: 18. The CDR3 is 21 residues long. The germline V gene encodes CDR1 LGHNA and CDR2 YSLEER. The CDR3 DNA follows: TGCGCCAGCAGCCAAGATACGGAGCTAGCGGGAGAGGCTTCGGGGACCGGGGAGCTGTTTTTT. This encodes CASSQDTELAGEASGTGELFF.